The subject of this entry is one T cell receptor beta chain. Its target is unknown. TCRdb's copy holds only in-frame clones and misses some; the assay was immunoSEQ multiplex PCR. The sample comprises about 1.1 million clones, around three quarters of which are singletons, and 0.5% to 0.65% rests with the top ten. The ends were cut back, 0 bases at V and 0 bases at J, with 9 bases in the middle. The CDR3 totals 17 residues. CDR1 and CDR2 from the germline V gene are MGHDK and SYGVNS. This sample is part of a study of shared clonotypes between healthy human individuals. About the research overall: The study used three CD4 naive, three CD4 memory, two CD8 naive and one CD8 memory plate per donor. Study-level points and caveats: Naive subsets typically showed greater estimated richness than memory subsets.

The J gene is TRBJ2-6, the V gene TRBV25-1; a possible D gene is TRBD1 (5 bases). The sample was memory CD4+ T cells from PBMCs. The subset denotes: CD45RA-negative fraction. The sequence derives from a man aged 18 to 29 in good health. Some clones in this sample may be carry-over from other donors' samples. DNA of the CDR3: TGTGCCAGCAGTGAATATACAGGTGCCTCTGGGGCCAACGTCCTGACTTTC. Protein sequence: CASSEYTGASGANVLTF.